Presented here are 22 T cell receptor beta chains from one specimen sequenced in a study of technical replicates of blood from a few donors. Only in-frame clones appear in the TCRdb table, and some are missing; sequencing was by immunoSEQ multiplex PCR. The sample contains about 80,000 clones, roughly 90% of which appear only once. Sequencing was performed on T cells isolated from PBMCs. These receptor sequences come from a human donor in good health.

The rearrangement joins TRBV9 to TRBJ2-3; 9 bases are shared with TRBD2. Germline V gene lookup returns CDR1 SGDLS and CDR2 YYNGEE. Trimming cost V 0 bases and J 4 bases; bases outside gene matches: 6. This CDR3 is 16 amino acids long. The CDR3 region is CASSVDPSGNADTQYF. The CDR3 nucleotides read TGTGCCAGCAGCGTAGACCCTAGCGGGAACGCAGATACGCAGTATTTT.

The chain recombines TRBV28 with TRBJ1-1, with TRBD1 matching over 7 bases. The germline V gene encodes CDR1 MDHEN and CDR2 SYDVKM. The trim removed 5 bases at V and 2 bases at J, leaving 8 bases unmatched. This CDR3 region has 15 residues. The CDR3 DNA sequence: TGTGCCAGCAGTCGAACGGGACAGCTTAACACTGAAGCTTTCTTT. The encoded protein is CASSRTGQLNTEAFF.

This clone was observed a handful of times. In DNA form, the CDR3 reads TGTGCCAGCAGCCAATACCCTCGTTACGATGAGGAGACCGGGGAGCTGTTTTTT. This encodes CASSQYPRYDEETGELFF. This chain uses TRBV4-2 with TRBJ2-2; D call uncertain. This CDR3 has 18 amino acids. Germline-derived CDR1 and CDR2 are LGHNA and YNFKEQ. The germline V and J ends were trimmed by 2 bases and 5 bases, with 21 bases remaining between them.

V and J are TRBV11-2 and TRBJ2-1; 12 bases agree with TRBD2. Germline values: CDR1 SGHAT, CDR2 FQNNGV. The CDR3 has 14 amino acids. V lost 1 base and J lost 8; bases outside the gene matches: 0. The DNA for the CDR3 is TGTGCCAGCAGCTTAGCTAGCGGGAGGGATGAGCAGTTCTTC. This gives the protein CASSLASGRDEQFF.

CDR3 bases: TGTGCCAGCAGCGCGGGGGACTTCGGCTACGAGCAGTACTTC. The encoded protein is CASSAGDFGYEQYF. The chain has TRBV9 and TRBJ2-7; maybe TRBD2 (6 bases). V was shortened by 3 bases and J by 3 bases, with 13 bases between the two germline ends. Looked up from germline, CDR1 is SGDLS and CDR2 is YYNGEE. The CDR3 contains 14 residues. The entire variable domain, with the rest obtained from reference TRBV9 and TRBJ2-7, is as follows: DSGVTQTPKHLITATGQRVTLRCSPRSGDLSVYWYQQSLDQGLQFLIQYYNGEERAKGNILERFSAQQFPDLHSELNLSSLELGDSALYFCASSAGDFGYEQYFGPGTRLTVT.

V and J are TRBV2 and TRBJ2-1; 10 positions match TRBD1. The germline V gene encodes CDR1 SNHLY and CDR2 FYNNEI. This CDR3 comprises 15 residues. Germline trimming cut 1 base from V and 8 bases from J; bases unmatched to any gene: 5. DNA of the CDR3: TGTGCCAGCAGTGAAGAACGGGACAGGGGTTATGAGCAGTTCTTC. Translation gives CASSEERDRGYEQFF.

The chain recombines TRBV5-4 with TRBJ2-7; 11 bases are a match to TRBD1. There are 15 residues in the CDR3. The junction had 4 bases not matched to a gene; V was cut back by 2 bases and J by 3 bases. Germline CDR1 is SGHNT and CDR2 is YYREEE (reference sequence). CDR3 DNA sequence: TGTGCCAGCAGCTTCGCCGGGACAGGGGGCTACGAGCAGTACTTC. Translated: CASSFAGTGGYEQYF.

This chain connects TRBV4-1 to TRBJ1-5; TRBD1 might be the D (5 bases). Between the trimmed V and J ends, which lost 0 bases and 9 bases, there was a span of 9 bases. From germline, CDR1 is MGHRA and CDR2 YSYEKL. The CDR3 is 13 residues long. The CDR3: CASSQDWGWPQHF. In nucleotides, the CDR3 is TGCGCCAGCAGCCAAGACTGGGGCTGGCCCCAGCATTTT.

This clone showed up just once. This chain joins TRBV9 and TRBJ2-7; 10 nucleotides agree with TRBD1. CDR1 SGDLS and CDR2 YYNGEE come from the germline V gene. The CDR3 extends over 16 amino acids. Trimming removed 0 bases from V and 6 bases from J; junction bases left unmatched: 9. CDR3 sequence: CASSVARDRGVAEQYF. In DNA, the CDR3 is TGTGCCAGCAGCGTAGCAAGGGACAGGGGAGTAGCCGAGCAGTACTTC. Full variable domain (rest looked up from reference TRBV9 and TRBJ2-7): DSGVTQTPKHLITATGQRVTLRCSPRSGDLSVYWYQQSLDQGLQFLIQYYNGEERAKGNILERFSAQQFPDLHSELNLSSLELGDSALYFCASSVARDRGVAEQYFGPGTRLTVT.

Within the sample, this clone is medium-sized. The CDR3 sequence: CASSERENNEQFF. In nucleotides, the CDR3 is TGCGCCAGCAGTGAGCGGGAGAACAATGAGCAGTTCTTC. This chain links TRBV10-2 with TRBJ2-1, with D possibly being TRBD2 (6 bases). The V and J ends lost 2 bases and 5 bases respectively, with 7 bases between them. This CDR3 has 13 amino acids. CDR1 WSHSY and CDR2 SAAADI come from the germline V gene.

This clone was detected a few times. The V and J genes are TRBV6-1 and TRBJ1-5; unclear D gene. V dropped 4 bases and J dropped 0 bases, with 4 bases sitting between them. CDR3 length: 13 amino acids. Germline V CDR1 and CDR2: MNHNS, SASEGT. CDR3: CASSVYSNQPQHF. The CDR3 region has the DNA TGTGCCAGCAGTGTGTATAGCAATCAGCCCCAGCATTTT.

The rearrangement joins TRBV4-1 to TRBJ1-5; D gene uncertain. Looked up from germline, CDR1 is MGHRA and CDR2 is YSYEKL. V was pared by 1 base and J by 6 bases, with 13 bases between. There are 15 residues in the CDR3. This CDR3 is CASSQVGVGGQPQHF. CDR3 DNA sequence: TGCGCCAGCAGCCAAGTTGGGGTCGGAGGTCAGCCCCAGCATTTT.

This clone occurred once. The chain joins TRBV27 to TRBJ2-7; TRBD1 agrees at 7 bases. Germline CDR1 and CDR2: MNHEY and SMNVEV (reference sequence). CDR3 length equals 13 residues. V was pared by 8 bases and J by 7 bases, with 11 bases of the junction left unmatched. The CDR3 sequence is CASSLDRVGEQYF. The DNA for the CDR3 is TGTGCCAGCTCTCTAGACAGGGTAGGTGAGCAGTACTTC.

The CDR3 nucleotides are TGTGCCAGTAGTCAGGGGGCTGGTGAGCAGTTCTTC. Protein sequence: CASSQGAGEQFF. The chain recombines TRBV19 with TRBJ2-1; 8 positions match TRBD1. The CDR3 has 12 amino acids. CDR1 is LNHDA and CDR2 is SQIVND in the germline V gene (reference sequence). V trimming: 5 bases; J trimming: 9 bases; junction bases outside the gene matches: 3.

This clone has just one count. V and J are TRBV5-6 and TRBJ2-1; no firm D call. V was pared by 0 bases and J by 0 bases, with 7 bases between. Germline V gene sequence: CDR1 SGHDT, CDR2 YYEEEE. The CDR3 spans 15 residues. CDR3 amino acids: CASSLDRSSYNEQFF. The DNA of the CDR3 is TGTGCCAGCAGCTTGGACAGAAGCTCCTACAATGAGCAGTTCTTC.

This chain joins TRBV6-5 and TRBJ1-3, with a possible D match to TRBD1 (5 bases). This CDR3 is 16 amino acids long. Germline loops: CDR1 MNHEY, CDR2 SVGAGI. V lost 0 bases and J lost 0, with 9 bases in between. The chain's CDR3 is CASSYSRGGSGNTIYF. The CDR3 region has the DNA TGTGCCAGCAGTTACTCACGCGGGGGCTCTGGAAACACCATATATTTT.

This clone occurred once. This chain uses TRBV6-1 with TRBJ2-3; 15 positions match TRBD2. The CDR3 totals 19 residues. V lost 2 bases, J lost 6 bases, and 12 bases stayed unmatched. Germline CDR1 reads MNHNS; CDR2 reads SASEGT. CDR3 sequence: CASSETYVGLAGGGDTQYF. Here the CDR3 DNA reads TGTGCCAGCAGTGAAACATATGTCGGACTAGCGGGAGGGGGGGATACGCAGTATTTT.

The chain carries TRBV25-1 and TRBJ2-7, with TRBD2 as a possible D gene (6 bases). The ends were cut back, 1 base at V and 3 bases at J, with 7 bases in the middle. Germline V gene lookup returns CDR1 MGHDK and CDR2 SYGVNS. The CDR3 spans 13 residues. The CDR3 nucleotides read TGTGCCAGCAGTGAATGGGGAGGCTACGAGCAGTACTTC. This gives the protein CASSEWGGYEQYF.

The V and J genes are TRBV5-1 and TRBJ2-5; 13 bases map to TRBD2. Germline V CDR1 and CDR2: SGHRS, YFSETQ. Trimming took 1 base from V and 4 from J; bases not matched to a gene: 1. The CDR3 loop spans 15 amino acids. CDR3 DNA sequence: TGCGCCAGCAGCTTGACTAGCGGGAGGGGAGAGACCCAGTACTTC. Translated, it gives CASSLTSGRGETQYF.

The chain uses TRBV4-2 and TRBJ1-4; the match to TRBD1 covers 7 bases. Germline V gene lookup returns CDR1 LGHNA and CDR2 YNFKEQ. The ends lost 4 bases at V and 4 bases at J; junction bases unmatched: 3. This CDR3 is 14 amino acids long. CDR3 coding DNA: TGTGCCAGCAGCCGTAGACAGGGTAATGAAAAACTGTTTTTT. The encoded protein is CASSRRQGNEKLFF.

The chain links TRBV18 to TRBJ2-1; perhaps TRBD2 as D (5 bases). This CDR3 is built from 16 residues. Trimming stripped 0 bases from V and 0 bases from J, with 9 bases between. Per the germline V gene, CDR1 is KGHSH and CDR2 is LQKENI. The CDR3 loop is CASSPPMGSSYNEQFF. The CDR3 coding sequence is TGTGCCAGCTCACCACCGATGGGGAGCTCCTACAATGAGCAGTTCTTC.

The chain carries TRBV9 and TRBJ2-1; D is possibly TRBD2 (6 bases). CDR1 and CDR2 from the germline V gene are SGDLS and YYNGEE. This CDR3 comprises 14 residues. V lost 7 bases and J lost 1, with 12 bases in between. The CDR3 region is CASGGMGSYNEQFF. The CDR3 DNA follows: TGTGCCAGCGGGGGGATGGGATCCTACAATGAGCAGTTCTTC.